The 5 T cell receptor beta chains below were found in one sample sequenced in a study of shared clonotypes between healthy human individuals. Profiling relied on immunoSEQ multiplex PCR, and the TCRdb table lists in-frame clones only, not all of them. The sample consists of some 2,000,000 clones, approximately 94% of them appearing once. Terminally differentiated effector memory CD45RA+ cells were left out of the naive CD8 fraction, which was CD45RO-negative and positively selected for CCR7. The sample was naive CD8+ T cells sorted from blood. The receptors were sampled from a man aged 18 to 29 in good health.

The sample holds a few counts of this clone. Additional DNA sequences in this sample encode the identical CDR3. The chain uses TRBV7-9 and TRBJ2-3; D is unclear. V lost 5 bases and J lost 2, with 5 bases in between. This CDR3 has 12 amino acids. CDR1 and CDR2 (germline): SEHNR, FQNEAQ (reference sequence). CDR3 sequence: CASSPYTDTQYF. The CDR3, as DNA: TGTGCCAGCAGCCCATACACAGATACGCAGTATTTT.

The chain is built from TRBV7-6 and TRBJ2-1; D may be TRBD2 (5 bases). This CDR3 is built from 13 residues. Deletions cut 0 bases from V and 9 bases from J, with 9 bases between. Germline V gene lookup returns CDR1 SGHVS and CDR2 FNYEAQ. The CDR3 DNA is TGTGCCAGCAGCTTAGCCTTCGGGGTTGAGCAGTTCTTC. This translates into CASSLAFGVEQFF.

V and J are TRBV11-2 and TRBJ2-1, with 9 bases lining up with TRBD2. The length of the CDR3 is 15 residues. Germline V gives CDR1 SGHAT, CDR2 FQNNGV. V gave up 1 base and J gave up 8 bases; unmatched junction bases: 6. The CDR3 DNA follows: TGTGCCAGCAGCTTAGTCCGGCGGGAGGGCGATGAGCAGTTCTTC. It translates to CASSLVRREGDEQFF.

The V call is TRBV25-1, the J call TRBJ2-2, with D possibly being TRBD1 or TRBD2 (6 bases each). This CDR3 has 12 amino acids. Germline assignment: CDR1 MGHDK and CDR2 SYGVNS. V shed 11 bases and J shed 7 bases, with 14 bases lying between them. CDR3 region: CAAGRGDGELFF. In DNA, the CDR3 is TGTGCCGCGGGTAGGGGGGACGGGGAGCTGTTTTTT.

As concerns this clone: Within the sample, other DNA sequences also encode this same CDR3. This chain joins TRBV6-5 and TRBJ2-1; D remains unclear. V lost 3 bases, J lost 7 bases, and 7 bases lay in between. The germline CDR1 and CDR2 sequences are MNHEY and SVGAGI. CDR3 size: 12 residues. CDR3 sequence reads: CASSYDGNEQFF. The CDR3 nucleotides are TGTGCCAGCAGTTATGACGGGAATGAGCAGTTCTTC.